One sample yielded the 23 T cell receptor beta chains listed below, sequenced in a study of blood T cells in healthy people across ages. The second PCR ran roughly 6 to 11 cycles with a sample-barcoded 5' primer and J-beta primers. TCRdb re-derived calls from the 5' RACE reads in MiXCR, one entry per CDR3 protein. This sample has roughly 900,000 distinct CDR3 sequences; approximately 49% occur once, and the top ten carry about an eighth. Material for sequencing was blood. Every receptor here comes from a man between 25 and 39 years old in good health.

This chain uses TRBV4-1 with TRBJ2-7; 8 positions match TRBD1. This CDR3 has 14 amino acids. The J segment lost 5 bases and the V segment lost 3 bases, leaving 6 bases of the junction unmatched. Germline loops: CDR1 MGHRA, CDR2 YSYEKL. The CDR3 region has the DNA TGCGCCAGCAGCCATTTGACAGGGGTCAACGAGCAGTACTTC. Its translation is CASSHLTGVNEQYF.

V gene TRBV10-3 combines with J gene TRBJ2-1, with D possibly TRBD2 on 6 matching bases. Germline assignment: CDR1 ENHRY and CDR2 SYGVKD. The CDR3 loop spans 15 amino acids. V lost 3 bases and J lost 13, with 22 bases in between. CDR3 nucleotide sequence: TGTGCCATCAGTGATCGGGCGGGGAGTGAAGAGACCCAGTTCTTC. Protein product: CAISDRAGSEETQFF.

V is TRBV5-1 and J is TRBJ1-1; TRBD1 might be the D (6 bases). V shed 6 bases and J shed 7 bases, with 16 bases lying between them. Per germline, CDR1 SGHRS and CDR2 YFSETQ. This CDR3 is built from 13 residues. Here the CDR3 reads CASTPGGGFEAFF. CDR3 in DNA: TGCGCCAGCACCCCGGGAGGGGGGTTTGAAGCTTTCTTT.

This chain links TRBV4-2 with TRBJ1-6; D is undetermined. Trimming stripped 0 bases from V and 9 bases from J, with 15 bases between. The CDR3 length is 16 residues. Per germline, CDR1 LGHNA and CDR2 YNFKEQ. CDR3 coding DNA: TGTGCCAGCAGCCAAGATTCGACCGGGTCATCTTCACCCCTCCACTTT. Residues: CASSQDSTGSSSPLHF.

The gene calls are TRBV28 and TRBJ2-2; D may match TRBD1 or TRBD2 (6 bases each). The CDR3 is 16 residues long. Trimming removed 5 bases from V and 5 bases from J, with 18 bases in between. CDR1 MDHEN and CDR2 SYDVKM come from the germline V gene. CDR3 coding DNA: TGTGCCAGCAGTACCCCATCCGGGGGCCTTACCGGGGAGCTGTTTTTT. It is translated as CASSTPSGGLTGELFF. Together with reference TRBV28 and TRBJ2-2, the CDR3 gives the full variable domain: DVKVTQSSRYLVKRTGEKVFLECVQDMDHENMFWYRQDPGLGLRLIYFSYDVKMKEKGDIPEGYSVSREKKERFSLILESASTNQTSMYLCASSTPSGGLTGELFFGEGSRLTVL.

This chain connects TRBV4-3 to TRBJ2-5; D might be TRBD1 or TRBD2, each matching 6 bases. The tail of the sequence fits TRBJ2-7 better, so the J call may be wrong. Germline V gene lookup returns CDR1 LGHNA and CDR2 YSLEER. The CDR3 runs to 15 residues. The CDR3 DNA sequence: TGCGCCAGCAGCCCAGCCCTACAGGGAGGCTACGAGCAGTACTTC. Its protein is CASSPALQGGYEQYF.

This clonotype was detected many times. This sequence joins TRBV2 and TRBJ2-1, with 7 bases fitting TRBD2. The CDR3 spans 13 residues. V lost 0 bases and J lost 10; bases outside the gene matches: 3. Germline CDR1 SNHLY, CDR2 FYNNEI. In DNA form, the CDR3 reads TGTGCCAGCAGTGAAGCGCTAGCGGAGGAGCAGTTCTTC. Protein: CASSEALAEEQFF. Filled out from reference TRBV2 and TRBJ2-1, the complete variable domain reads EPEVTQTPSHQVTQMGQEVILRCVPISNHLYFYWYRQILGQKVEFLVSFYNNEISEKSEIFDDQFSVERPDGSNFTLKIRSTKLEDSAMYFCASSEALAEEQFFGPGTRLTVL.

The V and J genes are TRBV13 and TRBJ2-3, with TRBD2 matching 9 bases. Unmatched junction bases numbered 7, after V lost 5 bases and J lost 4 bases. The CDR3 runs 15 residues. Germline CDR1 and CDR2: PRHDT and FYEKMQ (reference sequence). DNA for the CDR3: TGTGCCAGCAGCGCTAGCGGGGCGGGGCCAGATACGCAGTATTTT. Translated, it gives CASSASGAGPDTQYF.

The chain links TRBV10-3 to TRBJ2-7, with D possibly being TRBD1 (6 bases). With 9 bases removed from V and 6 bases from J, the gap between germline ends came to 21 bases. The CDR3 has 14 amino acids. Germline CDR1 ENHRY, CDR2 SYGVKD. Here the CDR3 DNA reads TGTGCCATTATCCGGGACACGGGTTATAGCGAGCAGTACTTC. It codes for CAIIRDTGYSEQYF.

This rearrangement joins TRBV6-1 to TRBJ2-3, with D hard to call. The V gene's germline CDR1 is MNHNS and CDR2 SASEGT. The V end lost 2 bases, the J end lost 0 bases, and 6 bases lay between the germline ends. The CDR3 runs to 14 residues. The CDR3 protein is CASSERSSTDTQYF. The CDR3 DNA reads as TGTGCCAGCAGTGAAAGGAGTAGCACAGATACGCAGTATTTT.

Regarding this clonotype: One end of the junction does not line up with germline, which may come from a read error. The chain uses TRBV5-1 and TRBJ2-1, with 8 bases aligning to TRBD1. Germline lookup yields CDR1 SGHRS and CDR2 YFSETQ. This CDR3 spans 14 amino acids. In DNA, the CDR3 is TGCGCCAGCAGCTCAGGGGGCGCGTACAGTGAGCAGTTCTTC. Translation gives CASSSGGAYSEQFF.

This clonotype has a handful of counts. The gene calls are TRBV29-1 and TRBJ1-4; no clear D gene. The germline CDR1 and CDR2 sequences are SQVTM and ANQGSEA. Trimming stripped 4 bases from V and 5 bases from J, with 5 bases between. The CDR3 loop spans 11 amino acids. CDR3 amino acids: CSVGGNEKLFF. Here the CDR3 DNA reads TGCAGCGTTGGCGGGAATGAAAAACTGTTTTTT.

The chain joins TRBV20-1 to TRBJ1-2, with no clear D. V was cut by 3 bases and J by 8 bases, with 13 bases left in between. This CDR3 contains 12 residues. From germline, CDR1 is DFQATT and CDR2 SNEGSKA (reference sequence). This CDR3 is CSASGRAGGYTF. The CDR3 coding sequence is TGCAGTGCTAGCGGACGGGCAGGAGGCTACACCTTC.

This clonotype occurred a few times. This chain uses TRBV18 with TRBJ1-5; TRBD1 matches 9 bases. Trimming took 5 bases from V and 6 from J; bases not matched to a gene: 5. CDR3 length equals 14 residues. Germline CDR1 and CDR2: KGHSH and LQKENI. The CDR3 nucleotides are TGTGCCAGCTCAGCAACAGGGGGCAGTCAGCCCCAGCATTTT. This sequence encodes CASSATGGSQPQHF.

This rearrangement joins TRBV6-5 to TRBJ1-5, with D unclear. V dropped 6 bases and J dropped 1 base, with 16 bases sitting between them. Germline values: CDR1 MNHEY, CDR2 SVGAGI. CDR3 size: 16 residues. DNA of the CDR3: TGTGCCAGCAGGCCCTTTTTGGGAGGCAGCAATCAGCCCCAGCATTTT. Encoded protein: CASRPFLGGSNQPQHF.

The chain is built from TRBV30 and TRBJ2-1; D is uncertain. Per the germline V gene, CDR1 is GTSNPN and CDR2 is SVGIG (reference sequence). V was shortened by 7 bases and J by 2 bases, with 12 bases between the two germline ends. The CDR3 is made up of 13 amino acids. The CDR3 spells CAYSVRTYNEQFF. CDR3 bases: TGTGCCTATAGTGTCCGGACCTACAATGAGCAGTTCTTC.

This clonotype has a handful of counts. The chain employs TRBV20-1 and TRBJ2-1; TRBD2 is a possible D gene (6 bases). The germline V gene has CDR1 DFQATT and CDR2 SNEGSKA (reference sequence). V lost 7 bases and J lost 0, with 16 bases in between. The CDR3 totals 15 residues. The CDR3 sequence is CSVTGSGRSYNEQFF. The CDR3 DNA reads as TGCAGTGTTACAGGTAGCGGCCGCTCCTACAATGAGCAGTTCTTC.

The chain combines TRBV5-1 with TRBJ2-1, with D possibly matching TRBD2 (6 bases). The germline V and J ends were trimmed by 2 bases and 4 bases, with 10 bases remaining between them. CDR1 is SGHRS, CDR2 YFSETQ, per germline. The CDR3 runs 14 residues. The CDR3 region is CASSLRDWYNEQFF. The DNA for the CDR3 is TGCGCCAGCAGCTTACGGGACTGGTACAATGAGCAGTTCTTC.

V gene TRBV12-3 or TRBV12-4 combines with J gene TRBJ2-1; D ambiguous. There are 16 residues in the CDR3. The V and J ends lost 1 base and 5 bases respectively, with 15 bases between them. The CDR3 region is CASSLGSSPWDNEQFF. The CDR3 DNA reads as TGTGCCAGCAGTTTAGGATCCTCCCCCTGGGACAATGAGCAGTTCTTC.

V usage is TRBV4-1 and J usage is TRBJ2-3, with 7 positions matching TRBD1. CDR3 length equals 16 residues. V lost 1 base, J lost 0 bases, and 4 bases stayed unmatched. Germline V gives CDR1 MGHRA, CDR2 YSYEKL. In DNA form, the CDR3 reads TGCGCCAGCAGCCAAGCGGGACAGTCAAGCACAGATACGCAGTATTTT. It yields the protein CASSQAGQSSTDTQYF.

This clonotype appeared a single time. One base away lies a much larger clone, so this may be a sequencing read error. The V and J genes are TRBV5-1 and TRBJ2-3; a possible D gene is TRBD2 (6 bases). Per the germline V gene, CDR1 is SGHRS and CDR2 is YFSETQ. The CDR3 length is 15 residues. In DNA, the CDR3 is TGCGCCAGCAGCTTGGACGGGACTCTCACAGGTACGCAGTATTTT. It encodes CASSLDGTLTGTQYF.

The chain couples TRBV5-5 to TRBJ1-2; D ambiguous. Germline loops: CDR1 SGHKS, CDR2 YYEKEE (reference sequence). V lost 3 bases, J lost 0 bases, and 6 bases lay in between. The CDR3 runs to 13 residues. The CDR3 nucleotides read TGTGCCAGCAGCTCCCCGACTAACTATGGCTACACCTTC. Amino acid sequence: CASSSPTNYGYTF.

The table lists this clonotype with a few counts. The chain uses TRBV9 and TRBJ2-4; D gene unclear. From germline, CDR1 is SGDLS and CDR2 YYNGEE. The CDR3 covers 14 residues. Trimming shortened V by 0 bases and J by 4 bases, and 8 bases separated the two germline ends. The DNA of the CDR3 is TGTGCCAGCAGCGTAGGTCCAGAAAAAAACATTCAGTACTTC. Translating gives CASSVGPEKNIQYF.